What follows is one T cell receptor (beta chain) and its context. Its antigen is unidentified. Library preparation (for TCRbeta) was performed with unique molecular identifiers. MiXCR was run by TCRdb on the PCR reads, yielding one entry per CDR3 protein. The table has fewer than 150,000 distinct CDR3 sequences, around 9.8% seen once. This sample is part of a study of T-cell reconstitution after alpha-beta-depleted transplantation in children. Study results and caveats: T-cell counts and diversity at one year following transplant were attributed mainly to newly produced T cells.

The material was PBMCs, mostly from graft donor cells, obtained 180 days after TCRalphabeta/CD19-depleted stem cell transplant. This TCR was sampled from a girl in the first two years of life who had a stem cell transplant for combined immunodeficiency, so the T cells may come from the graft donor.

CDR3 sequence: CASSYSTLSGYTF. CDR3 nucleotides: TGTGCCAGCAGTTACTCGACGTTATCAGGATACACCTTC. This chain joins TRBV6-5 and TRBJ1-2; D is ambiguous. The germline CDR1 and CDR2 sequences are MNHEY and SVGAGI. The CDR3 totals 13 residues. The V gene lost 0 bases and the J gene lost 11 bases, with 13 bases spanning the gap.